Listed below are T cell receptor beta chains from one sample, sequenced in a study of blood T cell repertoires in COVID-19. TCRdb's copy holds only in-frame clones and misses some; the assay was immunoSEQ multiplex PCR. This sample has approximately 190,000 clones; around 84% occur once, and the top ten carry approximately 15%. Sequences were obtained from peripheral blood. All receptors come from a man in his thirties or forties with active or convalescent COVID-19. Each CDR3 is given without its conserved first and last residue.

TRBV4-1	TRBJ1-3	15	ASSQPGQRYSGNTIY
TRBV4-2	TRBJ1-1	14	ASSQDLIGEGTEAF
TRBV6-6	TRBJ1-1	15	ASSRATGGGWNTEAF
TRBV6-1	TRBJ1-4	14	ASSEAWGGTNEKLF
TRBV27	TRBJ1-1	11	ASSRKPGVEAF
TRBV4-1	TRBJ1-1	12	ASSQAGAGTEAF
TRBV15	TRBJ2-3	15	ATSRVGLAGAAVTQY
TRBV10-3	TRBJ2-2	13	AISGGDRVTGELF
TRBV19	TRBJ1-2	11	ASQQERNYGYT
TRBV9	TRBJ2-1	13	ASRTTTGGLNEQF
TRBV25-1	TRBJ2-7	11	ASSEGLFDEQY
TRBV28	TRBJ2-6	16	ASSVTGGARAGANVLT
TRBV24-1	TRBJ2-1	14	ATSIPVRSSYNEQF
TRBV30	TRBJ1-6	12	AWRGTGNNSPLH
TRBV19	TRBJ1-1	11	ASTPDRASGAF
TRBV3-1/TRBV3-2	TRBJ2-1	14	ASSRITGSSYNEQF
TRBV19	TRBJ1-4	14	ASSPTSGTGGGKLF
TRBV14	TRBJ1-2	11	ASSRDINYGYT
TRBV5-4	TRBJ2-5	13	ASSRLAGGQETQY
TRBV29-1	TRBJ1-1	11	SVPTGSDTEAF
TRBV3-1/TRBV3-2	TRBJ2-1	12	ASSQSSSYNEQF
TRBV19	TRBJ1-1	12	ASSIAGFGTEAF
TRBV7-9	TRBJ1-6	13	ASSPGQGINSPLH
TRBV5-5	TRBJ2-3	13	ASSLSRGHPDTQY
TRBV24-1	TRBJ2-5	15	ATSDWGGRGTEETQY
TRBV6-5	TRBJ1-4	13	ASSYLGTGEGQLF
TRBV11-2	TRBJ1-2	11	ASSLDRNYGYT